A single sample gave rise to the 9 T cell receptor beta chains below, sequenced in a study of Graves' ophthalmopathy and Graves' hyperthyroidism. Researchers took RNA transcripts and amplified TCR beta CDR3 regions from them. RT-PCR in the first round used HTBI primers; a second-round multiplex PCR followed. MiXCR was run by TCRdb on the multiplex PCR reads, yielding one entry per CDR3 protein. The table includes under 250,000 distinct CDR3 sequences, 20% to 25% detected once. Sequencing used peripheral blood. The receptor set was obtained from a woman aged 45-65 years with Graves' ophthalmopathy.

This clonotype has only a few counts. V is TRBV6-1 and J is TRBJ2-7; 13 nucleotides agree with TRBD2. Per germline, CDR1 MNHNS and CDR2 SASEGT. After removal of 7 bases from V and 8 bases from J, the junction contained 5 bases not matched to a gene. The CDR3 covers 13 residues. The CDR3 loop reads CASMRGLAGQQYF. For the CDR3, the DNA is TGTGCCAGCATGCGGGGACTAGCGGGACAGCAGTACTTC.

This clonotype has more than one count but fewer than ten. This chain uses TRBV3-1 with TRBJ1-1; D is possibly TRBD1 (6 bases). The CDR3 length is 15 residues. V gave up 3 bases and J gave up 2 bases, with 13 bases separating them. Germline assignment: CDR1 LGHDT and CDR2 YNNKEL (reference sequence). Written as DNA, the CDR3 is TGTGCCAGCAGCCATCTCGGAGGGGGAAACACTGAAGCTTTCTTT. Its protein is CASSHLGGGNTEAFF. Looking up the rest from reference TRBV3-1 and TRBJ1-1 gives the full variable domain: DTAVSQTPKYLVTQMGNDKSIKCEQNLGHDTMYWYKQDSKKFLKIMFSYNNKELIINETVPNRFSPKSPDKAHLNLHINSLELGDSAVYFCASSHLGGGNTEAFFGQGTRLTVV.

This chain connects TRBV3-1 to TRBJ2-7; D gene unclear. V was pared by 3 bases and J by 0 bases, with 12 bases between. Germline loops: CDR1 LGHDT, CDR2 YNNKEL (reference sequence). The CDR3 totals 15 residues. The CDR3 nucleotides read TGTGCCAGCAGCCATGGAGACACCAGCTCCTACGAGCAGTACTTC. It specifies CASSHGDTSSYEQYF.

This clonotype was counted ten times or more. The chain carries TRBV6-2 or TRBV6-3 and TRBJ2-2; D is perhaps TRBD1 (5 bases). This CDR3 is 13 amino acids long. With 5 bases removed from V and 5 bases from J, the gap between germline ends came to 9 bases. Germline CDR1 reads MNHEY; CDR2 reads SVGEGT. CDR3 DNA: TGTGCCAGCAGTAAGGACATGACCGGGGAGCTGTTTTTT. It is translated as CASSKDMTGELFF.

The chain employs TRBV7-9 and TRBJ1-5; 7 bases are a match to TRBD1. Per germline, CDR1 SEHNR and CDR2 FQNEAQ (reference sequence). V trimming: 5 bases; J trimming: 6 bases; junction bases outside the gene matches: 10. This CDR3 has 15 residues. CDR3 in amino acids: CASSPPDRAGQPQHF. CDR3 sequence (DNA): TGTGCCAGCAGCCCCCCAGACAGGGCCGGTCAGCCCCAGCATTTT.

The rearrangement links TRBV6-4 to TRBJ1-5; D unclear. Trimming left V 6 bases short and J 4 bases short, with 13 bases between. This CDR3 contains 14 residues. Germline V gene sequence: CDR1 MRHNA, CDR2 SNTAGT. The CDR3 is CASSPSAGNQPQHF. Here the CDR3 DNA reads TGTGCCAGCAGCCCCTCAGCGGGAAATCAGCCCCAGCATTTT.

A word on this clonotype: A much larger clone is a single base away; this may be a read error. The chain employs TRBV19 and TRBJ1-1; no reliable D call. The CDR3 has 15 residues. Germline loops: CDR1 LNHDA, CDR2 SQIVND (reference sequence). The ends were cut back, 1 base at V and 11 bases at J, with 20 bases in the middle. The CDR3 sequence: CASSIGVFSEEEAFF. The CDR3 nucleotides read TGTGCCAGTAGTATAGGTGTGTTCTCAGAGGAAGAGGCTTTCTTT.

Ten or more counts support this clonotype. V is TRBV27 and J is TRBJ1-5, with TRBD1 matching 8 bases. The CDR3 is 15 residues long. The V and J ends lost 4 bases and 4 bases, in that order; junction bases with no gene match: 6. Germline assignment: CDR1 MNHEY and CDR2 SMNVEV (reference sequence). The CDR3 sequence: CASSSWTGMNQPQHF. The CDR3 DNA sequence: TGTGCCAGCAGTTCTTGGACAGGGATGAATCAGCCCCAGCATTTT.

This clonotype was detected many times. The chain couples TRBV5-1 to TRBJ2-7; a possible D gene is TRBD1 (6 bases). CDR1 and CDR2 (germline): SGHRS, YFSETQ. The CDR3 is made up of 17 amino acids. The V end was cut by 0 bases, the J end by 0 bases, with 16 bases between. This CDR3 reads CASSLVGGGESSYEQYF. Here the CDR3 DNA reads TGCGCCAGCAGCTTGGTTGGTGGGGGCGAAAGCTCCTACGAGCAGTACTTC.